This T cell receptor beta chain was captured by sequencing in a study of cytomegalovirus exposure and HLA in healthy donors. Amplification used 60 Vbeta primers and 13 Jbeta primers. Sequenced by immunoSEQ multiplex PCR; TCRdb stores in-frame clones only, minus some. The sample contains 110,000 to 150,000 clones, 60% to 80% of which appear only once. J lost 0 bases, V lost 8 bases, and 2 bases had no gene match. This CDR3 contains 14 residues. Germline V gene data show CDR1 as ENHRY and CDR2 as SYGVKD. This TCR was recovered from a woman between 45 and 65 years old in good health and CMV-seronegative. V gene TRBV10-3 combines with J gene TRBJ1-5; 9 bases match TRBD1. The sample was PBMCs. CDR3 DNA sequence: TGTGCCATCCGGGACAGGGATAGCAATCAGCCCCAGCATTTT. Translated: CAIRDRDSNQPQHF.